This T cell receptor beta chain was sequenced in a study of beta chain features in type 1 diabetes. The overall study: Age, gender and cell yields were alike across patients and healthy donors. Taken together, all samples contributed approximately 110 million examined sorted cells.

This clone has just a few counts. Its specificity is not known. Since all of the isolated RNA was reverse transcribed, expressed TCRB transcripts were what got sequenced. Naive, central memory and regulatory T cell samples averaged about 3.4 million reads. Using immunoSEQ multiplex PCR, the repertoire was profiled, and TCRdb retains in-frame clones only, with some absent. The sample lists about 710,000 clones; around an eighth were seen once. Looked up from germline, CDR1 is ENHRY and CDR2 is SYGVKD. Trimming took 3 bases from V and 7 from J, leaving 12 bases between them. The CDR3 extends over 14 amino acids. Whole-study results and caveats: All four CD4+ subsets from Type 1 diabetes patients carried moderately but significantly shorter TCRB CDR3s. A pattern of fewer insertions and more deletions at VDJ junctions was seen in type 1 diabetes patients.

Sequencing was performed on naive CD4+ T cells from blood. The chain couples TRBV10-3 to TRBJ1-4; D not certain. The origin of this receptor is a man aged 18 to 30 with type 1 diabetes. The CDR3 protein is CAISESGVGEKLFF. The CDR3 region has the DNA TGTGCCATCAGTGAATCTGGGGTGGGTGAAAAACTGTTTTTT.